The 16 T cell receptor beta chains given below trace back to one sample, sequenced in a study of blood T cell repertoires in COVID-19. TCRdb keeps only in-frame clones here, not all; method: immunoSEQ multiplex PCR. The sample gives some 530,000 clones, approximately 85% of which show up once; more than 3% is in the top ten. Sequenced sample: peripheral blood. The receptor source for this set is a human donor in a cohort sampled during active COVID-19.

The chain joins TRBV11-3 to TRBJ2-2; 12 nucleotides agree with TRBD2. V lost 4 bases, J lost 4 bases, and 4 bases stayed unmatched. The CDR3 spans 16 residues. Per the germline V gene, CDR1 is SGHNT and CDR2 is YENEEA. In DNA form, the CDR3 reads TGTGCCAGCAGCTCAGCTAGCGGGAGGGGCACCGGGGAGCTGTTTTTT. It codes for CASSSASGRGTGELFF.

V is TRBV2 and J is TRBJ1-5, with TRBD1 identical over 8 bases. CDR1 and CDR2 from the germline V gene are SNHLY and FYNNEI. J was trimmed by 7 bases and V by 6 bases; bases with no gene match: 11. The CDR3 is 15 residues long. The CDR3 sequence is CASSPSGQGRQPQHF. Written as DNA, the CDR3 is TGTGCCAGCAGCCCCAGTGGACAGGGCAGGCAGCCCCAGCATTTT.

The chain has TRBV2 and TRBJ2-5; 9 nucleotides agree with TRBD1. The CDR3 runs to 14 residues. The trim removed 5 bases at V and 4 bases at J, leaving 5 bases unmatched. The germline V gene encodes CDR1 SNHLY and CDR2 FYNNEI. The CDR3 nucleotides are TGTGCCAGCAGTAAGACAGGGGGGACAGAGACCCAGTACTTC. Protein sequence: CASSKTGGTETQYF.

This chain uses TRBV20-1 with TRBJ1-5; D may be TRBD1 (5 bases). V was cut by 3 bases and J by 2 bases, with 11 bases left in between. Germline-derived CDR1 and CDR2 are DFQATT and SNEGSKA (reference sequence). The CDR3 consists of 14 residues. This chain's CDR3 is CSASMGQGNQPQHF. CDR3 DNA: TGCAGTGCTAGTATGGGGCAGGGCAATCAGCCCCAGCATTTT.

This clone appeared a single time. The chain combines TRBV3-1 (or the pseudogene TRBV3-2) with TRBJ2-1; the match to TRBD2 covers 11 bases. Germline lookup yields CDR1 LGHDT and CDR2 YNNKEL (reference sequence). The CDR3 is 18 residues long. J gave up 0 bases and V 2 bases, and 6 bases lay outside the gene matches. CDR3 amino acids: CASSQFTSGRSSYNEQFF. CDR3 DNA sequence: TGTGCCAGCAGCCAATTTACTAGCGGGAGAAGCTCCTACAATGAGCAGTTCTTC.

This chain joins TRBV18 and TRBJ1-1, with 11 nucleotides matching TRBD1. The CDR3 sequence is 15 residues long. Germline V gene sequence: CDR1 KGHSH, CDR2 LQKENI. V dropped 4 bases and J dropped 4; count of bases not matched to a gene: 5. Here the CDR3 DNA reads TGTGCCAGCTCACGCTCCGGGACAGGGGGCACTGAAGCTTTCTTT. It yields the protein CASSRSGTGGTEAFF.

This clone was observed a few times. V usage is TRBV6-6 and J usage is TRBJ1-6; 7 bases are a match to TRBD1. The J segment lost 8 bases and the V segment lost 5 bases, leaving 12 bases of the junction unmatched. Germline V gene sequence: CDR1 MNHNY, CDR2 SVGAGI (reference sequence). The CDR3 is made up of 16 amino acids. This CDR3 is CASSPPTGLMDSPLHF. The DNA of the CDR3 is TGTGCCAGCAGTCCGCCGACAGGGTTAATGGATTCACCCCTCCACTTT.

The chain links TRBV5-1 to TRBJ1-1; the D is unclear. CDR3 length: 13 residues. Germline CDR1 SGHRS, CDR2 YFSETQ. V gave up 0 bases and J gave up 6 bases, with 9 bases separating them. The CDR3 nucleotides are TGCGCCAGCAGCTTGGGTCGAGACTCTGAAGCTTTCTTT. Translating it yields CASSLGRDSEAFF.

The CDR3 DNA reads as TGTGCCAGCAGTTACTCAGGAGGGTCCGGTGAGCAGTTCTTC. It translates to CASSYSGGSGEQFF. The chain recombines TRBV6-2 or TRBV6-3 with TRBJ2-1; possible D gene TRBD2, 6 bases. The CDR3 extends over 14 amino acids. V shed 0 bases and J shed 9 bases, with 12 bases lying between them. Germline values: CDR1 MNHEY, CDR2 SVGEGT.

The chain combines TRBV5-4 with TRBJ2-2, with 8 bases aligning to TRBD2. This CDR3 region has 16 residues. Germline loops: CDR1 SGHNT, CDR2 YYREEE (reference sequence). V gave up 4 bases and J gave up 1 base; unmatched junction bases: 6. The CDR3 here is CASSAVSGMNTGELFF. The CDR3 coding sequence is TGTGCCAGCAGCGCGGTTAGCGGGATGAACACCGGGGAGCTGTTTTTT.

The chain has TRBV28 and TRBJ1-2; D uncertain. This CDR3 has 15 residues. Germline V CDR1 and CDR2: MDHEN, SYDVKM. Trimming removed 5 bases at V and 5 bases at J, with 18 bases between. CDR3 coding DNA: TGTGCCAGCAGTCGCCGACTGACTCCAGAATATGGCTACACCTTC. This encodes CASSRRLTPEYGYTF.

The rearrangement uses TRBV4-1 and TRBJ1-1, with 7 nucleotides matching TRBD1. V dropped 4 bases and J dropped 5; count of bases not matched to a gene: 13. Germline CDR1 MGHRA, CDR2 YSYEKL. The CDR3 contains 16 residues. CDR3 protein: CASSPYLDRVVTEAFF. CDR3 DNA sequence: TGCGCCAGCAGCCCTTACCTTGACAGGGTTGTGACTGAAGCTTTCTTT.

This chain connects TRBV27 to TRBJ2-3; 7 bases line up with TRBD1. CDR1 is MNHEY, CDR2 SMNVEV, per germline (reference sequence). V lost 4 bases, J lost 3 bases, and 4 bases stayed unmatched. The CDR3 runs to 14 residues. The CDR3 spells CASSSGTETDTQYF. The CDR3 coding sequence is TGTGCCAGCAGTTCCGGGACAGAAACAGATACGCAGTATTTT.

This clone appeared a few times. V and J are TRBV4-1 and TRBJ2-1, with a tentative D call TRBD2 (6 bases). Germline values: CDR1 MGHRA, CDR2 YSYEKL. The CDR3 contains 16 residues. Trimming took off 0 bases at V and 0 bases at J, with 9 bases between the two ends. The CDR3 coding sequence is TGCGCCAGCAGCCAAGACGCGGGAAGCTCCTACAATGAGCAGTTCTTC. Its protein is CASSQDAGSSYNEQFF.

The chain has TRBV3-1 (or the pseudogene TRBV3-2) and TRBJ2-6, with D possibly TRBD1 on 6 matching bases. Germline CDR1 is LGHDT and CDR2 is YNNKEL (reference sequence). The CDR3 is made up of 15 amino acids. Trimming shortened V by 6 bases and J by 0 bases, and 9 bases separated the two germline ends. The chain's CDR3 is CASSRTASGANVLTF. CDR3 sequence (DNA): TGTGCCAGCAGTCGGACAGCCTCTGGGGCCAACGTCCTGACTTTC.

The CDR3: CAWSVTGNGNTIYF. CDR3 sequence (DNA): TGTGCCTGGAGTGTGACAGGGAACGGAAACACCATATATTTT. The V call is TRBV30, the J call TRBJ1-3, with 7 bases matching TRBD1. This CDR3 region has 14 residues. Germline CDR1 reads GTSNPN; CDR2 reads SVGIG (reference sequence). Losses at the gene ends were 0 bases for V and 4 bases for J; bases not matched to a gene: 3.